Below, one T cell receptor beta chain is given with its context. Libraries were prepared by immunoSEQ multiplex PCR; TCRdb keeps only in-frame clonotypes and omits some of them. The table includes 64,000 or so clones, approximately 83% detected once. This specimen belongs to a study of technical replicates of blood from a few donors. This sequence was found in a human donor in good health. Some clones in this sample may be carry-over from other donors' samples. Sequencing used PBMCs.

CDR3 nucleotides: TGCGCCAGCAGCCGAGCGTCGGGGGGCGGGGTCTACGAGCAGTACTTC. It codes for CASSRASGGGVYEQYF. This chain connects TRBV4-1 to TRBJ2-7; tentative D call: TRBD2 (7 bases). This CDR3 region has 16 residues. Between the trimmed V and J ends, which lost 4 bases and 3 bases, there was a span of 19 bases. Germline CDR1 MGHRA, CDR2 YSYEKL.